The present T cell receptor beta chain was sequenced within a study of PD-1 blockade in classical Hodgkin lymphoma. Broader study findings: By C4D1, diversity of CD4+ TCRs had risen significantly, whereas that of CD8+ TCRs had not.

This clone came up once. The antigen remains unidentified. Clones were sequenced by immunoSEQ multiplex PCR, and TCRdb holds only the in-frame ones, with some missing. Found here are 40,000 to 55,000 clones, more than 70% of them singletons; the top ten hold more than 35%. V dropped 4 bases and J dropped 6; count of bases not matched to a gene: 14. Looked up from germline, CDR1 is SGDLS and CDR2 is YYNGEE. The CDR3 covers 17 residues. Time point defined: cycle 4 day 1 (C4D1), after less than 7 weeks of nivolumab. Each patient relapsed following autologous stem cell transplantation, and prior brentuximab vedotin exposure differed.

The chain couples TRBV9 to TRBJ2-3; 10 bases line up with TRBD2. The source material was peripheral blood mononuclear cells (PBMCs), sampled before the fourth cycle of nivolumab. This clonotype was sampled from a human donor with classical Hodgkin lymphoma. The CDR3 protein is CASSTRSSGGSRDTQYF. In DNA form, the CDR3 reads TGTGCCAGCAGCACTCGATCTAGCGGGGGTTCGAGGGATACGCAGTATTTT.